The 21 T cell receptor beta chains below were found in one sample sequenced in a study of control samples from healthy donors and cancer patients. Here immunoSEQ multiplex PCR was the method, and the copy in TCRdb shows in-frame clones only, minus some. The table records 200,000 or so clones, around 94% of them present only once. Sequenced material: blood. The source is a man between 50 and 59 years old in good health.

J is TRBJ1-2 and V is TRBV5-1, with 8 bases fitting TRBD1. After removal of 4 bases from V and 3 bases from J, the junction contained 11 bases not matched to a gene. Germline V gene lookup returns CDR1 SGHRS and CDR2 YFSETQ. The CDR3 totals 16 residues. CDR3 bases: TGCGCCAGCAGCCGAGTGGCCCAGGGACAGGACTATGGCTACACCTTC. Amino acid sequence: CASSRVAQGQDYGYTF.

This clone has only one observation. V and J are TRBV7-3 and TRBJ2-3; 7 nucleotides agree with TRBD2. Germline V gene sequence: CDR1 SGHTA, CDR2 FQGTGA. V dropped 2 bases and J dropped 2; count of bases not matched to a gene: 4. The CDR3 is made up of 15 amino acids. CDR3 coding DNA: TGTGCCAGCAGCTTAGGGGGGGACGCCACAGATACGCAGTATTTT. Protein sequence: CASSLGGDATDTQYF.

The chain uses TRBV15 and TRBJ1-2; TRBD1 agrees at 7 bases. This CDR3 comprises 13 residues. The germline V gene encodes CDR1 LNHNV and CDR2 YYDKDF (reference sequence). Trimming at V came to 5 bases and at J to 4 bases, leaving 4 bases not matched to a gene. CDR3 sequence reads: CATSSTGTYGYTF. The CDR3, as DNA: TGTGCCACCAGCTCGACAGGGACCTATGGCTACACCTTC.

Here the CDR3 DNA reads TGTGCCAGCAGTTTGGGGCCCCGAGAGACCCAGTACTTC. Translating gives CASSLGPRETQYF. The chain uses TRBV28 and TRBJ2-5; a weak D match, TRBD1 (5 bases). The ends were cut back, 3 bases at V and 4 bases at J, with 9 bases in the middle. Looked up from germline, CDR1 is MDHEN and CDR2 is SYDVKM. The CDR3 has 13 residues.

This clone was observed once. V and J are TRBV6-2 or TRBV6-3 and TRBJ2-5; D not resolved. The germline gives CDR1 MNHEY, CDR2 SVGEGT. The CDR3 sequence is 11 residues long. V dropped 2 bases and J dropped 5 bases, with 3 bases sitting between them. The CDR3 protein is CASSYRETQYF. The CDR3 DNA is TGTGCCAGCAGTTACAGGGAGACCCAGTACTTC.

The V and J genes are TRBV7-9 and TRBJ1-5, with D hard to call. The CDR3 sequence is 11 residues long. V lost 11 bases to trimming and J lost 5 bases, with 10 bases between them. The V gene's germline CDR1 is SEHNR and CDR2 FQNEAQ (reference sequence). The CDR3 loop is CAGRADQPQHF. CDR3 sequence (DNA): TGTGCCGGGAGGGCCGATCAGCCCCAGCATTTT. Filled out from reference TRBV7-9 and TRBJ1-5, the complete variable domain reads DTGVSQNPRHKITKRGQNVTFRCDPISEHNRLYWYRQTLGQGPEFLTYFQNEAQLEKSRLLSDRFSAERPKGSFSTLEIQRTEQGDSAMYLCAGRADQPQHFGDGTRLSIL.

This rearrangement joins TRBV9 to TRBJ1-5; perhaps TRBD1 as D (6 bases). Trimming shortened V by 0 bases and J by 7 bases, and 11 bases separated the two germline ends. There are 14 residues in the CDR3. Germline CDR1 and CDR2: SGDLS and YYNGEE. In nucleotides, the CDR3 is TGTGCCAGCAGCGTAGCAGGGGTTGGACAGCCCCAGCATTTT. Translating it yields CASSVAGVGQPQHF.

This chain connects TRBV5-1 to TRBJ2-1; 10 bases agree with TRBD1. V shed 4 bases and J 3 bases; nucleotides not matched to a gene: 4. Germline-derived CDR1 and CDR2 are SGHRS and YFSETQ. The CDR3 covers 15 residues. The CDR3 reads CASSPRTGGYNEQFF. The CDR3 DNA reads as TGCGCCAGCAGCCCCCGGACAGGGGGCTACAATGAGCAGTTCTTC.

V gene TRBV5-1 combines with J gene TRBJ2-2; no reliable D call. Trimming took off 2 bases at V and 1 base at J, with 6 bases between the two ends. The CDR3 spans 14 residues. Germline CDR1 reads SGHRS; CDR2 reads YFSETQ. This chain's CDR3 is CASSFFRNTGELFF. For the CDR3, the DNA is TGCGCCAGCAGCTTTTTTCGGAACACCGGGGAGCTGTTTTTT.

The chain uses TRBV27 and TRBJ2-5; 9 nucleotides agree with TRBD2. The CDR3 is 14 amino acids. Germline CDR1 reads MNHEY; CDR2 reads SMNVEV (reference sequence). Germline trimming cut 2 bases from V and 5 bases from J; bases unmatched to any gene: 3. Written as DNA, the CDR3 is TGTGCCAGCAGTTTAAGTCTAGCGGGGGAGACCCAGTACTTC. Amino acids: CASSLSLAGETQYF.

V is TRBV5-1 and J is TRBJ1-2; possible D gene TRBD1, 6 bases. Germline lookup yields CDR1 SGHRS and CDR2 YFSETQ. Trimming cost V 4 bases and J 2 bases, with 12 bases left between them. The CDR3 loop spans 14 amino acids. CDR3 nucleotide sequence: TGCGCCAGCAGCCCTGGGGGGGGCAACTATGGCTACACCTTC. Residues: CASSPGGGNYGYTF.

This clone appeared once. The chain recombines TRBV13 with TRBJ2-7; 10 bases are a match to TRBD2. Germline V gene lookup returns CDR1 PRHDT and CDR2 FYEKMQ (reference sequence). V was pared by 5 bases and J by 2 bases, with 6 bases of the junction left unmatched. This CDR3 region has 15 residues. The CDR3 loop is CASSETSGDTYEQYF. DNA for the CDR3: TGTGCCAGCAGCGAAACTAGCGGGGATACCTACGAGCAGTACTTC.

CDR3 bases: TGTGCCAGTAGTACGAAGGGGGAGACCCAGTACTTC. Amino acid sequence: CASSTKGETQYF. The J gene is TRBJ2-5, the V gene TRBV19; D is perhaps TRBD1 (5 bases). Germline V lookup: CDR1 LNHDA, CDR2 SQIVND (reference sequence). The CDR3 contains 12 residues. Trimming took off 4 bases at V and 5 bases at J, with 8 bases between the two ends.

This clone has just one count. The genes are TRBV15 and TRBJ1-5; possibly TRBD1 for D (6 bases). Trimming left V 4 bases short and J 2 bases short, with 12 bases between. Germline assignment: CDR1 LNHNV and CDR2 YYDKDF (reference sequence). The CDR3 is 15 residues long. The CDR3 region is CATSTGQSGNQPQHF. The CDR3 DNA follows: TGTGCCACCAGCACCGGACAGTCCGGCAATCAGCCCCAGCATTTT.

This chain joins TRBV5-1 and TRBJ1-3; 7 nucleotides line up with TRBD1. The CDR3 spans 15 residues. Germline loops: CDR1 SGHRS, CDR2 YFSETQ. The J segment lost 1 base and the V segment lost 7 bases, leaving 8 bases of the junction unmatched. The CDR3 is CASPPGTASGNTIYF. The CDR3 DNA follows: TGCGCCAGCCCTCCCGGGACAGCATCTGGAAACACCATATATTTT.

The rearrangement uses TRBV3-1 (or the pseudogene TRBV3-2) and TRBJ2-4; TRBD2 matches at 9 bases. Germline loops: CDR1 LGHDT, CDR2 YNNKEL (reference sequence). The CDR3 runs to 15 residues. V was clipped by 5 bases and J by 8 bases; unmatched bases: 10. CDR3 residues: CASSFSGGQGDIQYF. As DNA, the CDR3 is TGTGCCAGCAGCTTTAGCGGGGGCCAGGGGGACATTCAGTACTTC.

The genes are TRBV7-9 and TRBJ1-5; perhaps TRBD1 as D (6 bases). Between the trimmed V and J ends, which lost 5 bases and 0 bases, there was a span of 11 bases. This CDR3 has 15 residues. Looked up from germline, CDR1 is SEHNR and CDR2 is FQNEAQ (reference sequence). The CDR3 DNA sequence: TGTGCCAGCAGCCAAGACAGGTCTAGCAATCAGCCCCAGCATTTT. Protein product: CASSQDRSSNQPQHF. The variable domain in full, with the rest retrieved from reference TRBV7-9 and TRBJ1-5, is DTGVSQNPRHKITKRGQNVTFRCDPISEHNRLYWYRQTLGQGPEFLTYFQNEAQLEKSRLLSDRFSAERPKGSFSTLEIQRTEQGDSAMYLCASSQDRSSNQPQHFGDGTRLSIL.

The rearrangement joins TRBV30 to TRBJ1-5; D gene uncertain. V shed 2 bases and J shed 1 base, with 6 bases lying between them. There are 13 residues in the CDR3. Germline V CDR1 and CDR2: GTSNPN, SVGIG (reference sequence). In DNA form, the CDR3 reads TGTGCCTGGAGTCGGGCCAGCAATCAGCCCCAGCATTTT. This encodes CAWSRASNQPQHF.

This rearrangement joins TRBV6-6 to TRBJ1-3; D is perhaps TRBD1 (5 bases). Germline values: CDR1 MNHNY, CDR2 SVGAGI (reference sequence). Trimming removed 0 bases at V and 8 bases at J, with 17 bases between. CDR3 size: 16 residues. The CDR3 region has the DNA TGTGCCAGCAGTTACTCAGCAACTGTCGGGGGAGACACCATATATTTT. Its protein product is CASSYSATVGGDTIYF.

The genes are TRBV25-1 and TRBJ2-1, with D maybe TRBD2 (5 bases). Per the germline V gene, CDR1 is MGHDK and CDR2 is SYGVNS. CDR3 length equals 16 residues. V gave up 2 bases and J gave up 1 base, with 12 bases separating them. The CDR3 spells CASSEPRGGSYNEQFF. DNA of the CDR3: TGTGCCAGCAGTGAACCCCGGGGTGGTTCCTACAATGAGCAGTTCTTC.

This sequence joins TRBV30 and TRBJ1-1; no reliable D call. Germline V gene lookup returns CDR1 GTSNPN and CDR2 SVGIG (reference sequence). This CDR3 has 12 amino acids. Between the trimmed V and J ends, which lost 7 bases and 5 bases, there was a span of 14 bases. The CDR3: CAYSPDGTEAFF. The CDR3 region has the DNA TGTGCCTACTCTCCGGATGGGACTGAAGCTTTCTTT.